A single sample gave rise to the 19 T cell receptor beta chains below, sequenced in a study of immune evolution from preneoplasia to lung adenocarcinoma listed by TCRdb under 2021. The library came from the immunoSEQ multiplex PCR assay. TCRdb stores this immuneACCESS table with in-frame sequences only. Part of the clones is absent; in the studies checked, under half of the shortfall reflects unresolved V genes, and no reason is known for the rest. Across this sample there are approximately 6,000 clones, with 80% to 85% seen only once. The ten largest clones represent around 2.9% of the sample. The sequenced sample was FFPE lung adenocarcinoma in situ tissue. What this sample's cell subset or site label stands for: preinvasive adenocarcinoma in situ (AIS). These receptors all stem from a donor aged 70 or over with lung adenocarcinoma.

This clone was seen a handful of times. The chain carries TRBV7-2 and TRBJ1-2; D is unclear. Trimming pared 1 base from V and 4 bases from J, leaving 10 bases between. Germline V gene lookup returns CDR1 SGHTA and CDR2 FQGNSA. CDR3 length equals 14 residues. The CDR3, as DNA: TGTGCCAGCAGCTTAGACGGGCCTTCCTATGGCTACACCTTC. It yields the protein CASSLDGPSYGYTF.

The CDR3 loop is CASSSSRTGELFF. In DNA form, the CDR3 reads TGTGCCAGCAGTTCCTCGAGGACCGGGGAGCTGTTTTTT. This chain uses TRBV27 with TRBJ2-2, with D unclear. Germline CDR1 is MNHEY and CDR2 is SMNVEV (reference sequence). V was trimmed by 4 bases and J by 5 bases, leaving 8 bases between them. The CDR3 contains 13 residues.

The rearrangement uses TRBV7-9 and TRBJ2-3, with TRBD1 matching 11 bases. Per the germline V gene, CDR1 is SEHNR and CDR2 is FQNEAQ (reference sequence). The CDR3 is 17 residues long. V was pared by 4 bases and J by 4 bases, with 10 bases of the junction left unmatched. CDR3 region: CASSYWAGTGGADTQYF. CDR3 DNA sequence: TGTGCCAGCAGCTACTGGGCCGGGACAGGGGGTGCAGATACGCAGTATTTT. The full variable domain, completed using reference TRBV7-9 and TRBJ2-3, is DTGVSQNPRHKITKRGQNVTFRCDPISEHNRLYWYRQTLGQGPEFLTYFQNEAQLEKSRLLSDRFSAERPKGSFSTLEIQRTEQGDSAMYLCASSYWAGTGGADTQYFGPGTRLTVL.

The chain couples TRBV4-1 to TRBJ1-1, with TRBD1 matching 8 bases. The J segment lost 5 bases and the V segment lost 3 bases, leaving 11 bases of the junction unmatched. CDR1 and CDR2 (germline): MGHRA, YSYEKL. The CDR3 runs 16 residues. CDR3 nucleotide sequence: TGCGCCAGCAGCCACGCCATGACAGGGGTTTGGACTGAAGCTTTCTTT. Encoded protein: CASSHAMTGVWTEAFF.

The chain joins TRBV5-1 to TRBJ1-1, with 10 nucleotides matching TRBD1. CDR1 SGHRS and CDR2 YFSETQ come from the germline V gene. The CDR3 runs 14 residues. V lost 5 bases to trimming and J lost 3 bases; unmatched junction nucleotides: 4. This CDR3 is CASRSDRGHTEAFF. DNA for the CDR3: TGCGCCAGCAGATCTGACAGGGGGCACACTGAAGCTTTCTTT. Supplemented by reference TRBV5-1 and TRBJ1-1, the full variable domain reads KAGVTQTPRYLIKTRGQQVTLSCSPISGHRSVSWYQQTPGQGLQFLFEYFSETQRNKGNFPGRFSGRQFSNSRSEMNVSTLELGDSALYLCASRSDRGHTEAFFGQGTRLTVV.

The chain carries TRBV2 and TRBJ2-1, with D hard to call. Germline CDR1 is SNHLY and CDR2 is FYNNEI. This CDR3 has 12 amino acids. Trimming took off 3 bases at V and 5 bases at J, with 5 bases between the two ends. For the CDR3, the DNA is TGTGCCAGCAGTGAGGGAAACAATGAGCAGTTCTTC. Encoded protein: CASSEGNNEQFF.

CDR3 bases: TGCGCCAGCAGCCAAAGCGGGTCTGAAGCTTTCTTT. Its translation is CASSQSGSEAFF. The chain combines TRBV4-1 with TRBJ1-1; no firm D call. V lost 2 bases and J 6 bases, leaving 7 bases between the germline ends. Germline CDR1 and CDR2: MGHRA and YSYEKL. The CDR3 runs 12 residues.

V is TRBV9 and J is TRBJ2-5; 10 nucleotides match TRBD1. The length of the CDR3 is 14 residues. The V gene's germline CDR1 is SGDLS and CDR2 YYNGEE. Trimming removed 4 bases from V and 2 bases from J; junction bases left unmatched: 2. CDR3 amino acids: CASSRQGAQETQYF. As DNA, the CDR3 is TGTGCCAGCAGCAGACAGGGGGCTCAAGAGACCCAGTACTTC.

The CDR3 protein is CASSLEQAYEQYF. CDR3 bases: TGCGCCAGCAGCTTGGAACAAGCCTACGAGCAGTACTTC. The chain carries TRBV5-1 and TRBJ2-7; D gene ambiguous. Germline V gene sequence: CDR1 SGHRS, CDR2 YFSETQ. V shed 0 bases and J shed 2 bases, with 6 bases lying between them. There are 13 residues in the CDR3.

V usage is TRBV2 and J usage is TRBJ2-7, with 11 bases lining up with TRBD1. V dropped 5 bases and J dropped 6; count of bases not matched to a gene: 6. This CDR3 has 14 amino acids. Germline V gene data show CDR1 as SNHLY and CDR2 as FYNNEI. The CDR3 DNA reads TGTGCCAGCAGTCTGGACAGGGGGCGCATCGAGCAGTACTTC. This encodes CASSLDRGRIEQYF.

This rearrangement joins TRBV12-5 to TRBJ2-1; the D gene is possibly TRBD1 (5 bases). CDR3 length equals 14 residues. Germline assignment: CDR1 LGHNT and CDR2 FRNRAP. V dropped 1 base and J dropped 3 bases, with 7 bases sitting between them. The CDR3 spells CASGLADSYNEQFF. CDR3 nucleotide sequence: TGTGCTAGTGGTTTGGCTGACAGCTACAATGAGCAGTTCTTC.

This clone was detected only once. The V call is TRBV9, the J call TRBJ2-3; D gene unclear. This CDR3 is 12 amino acids long. Germline CDR1 is SGDLS and CDR2 is YYNGEE. V shed 3 bases and J shed 6 bases, with 8 bases lying between them. The DNA for the CDR3 is TGTGCCAGCAGCGGAGATTCGGATACGCAGTATTTT. This gives the protein CASSGDSDTQYF.

The chain recombines TRBV12-5 with TRBJ1-5, with TRBD1 as a possible D gene (6 bases). Trimming stripped 6 bases from V and 7 bases from J, with 13 bases between. The germline CDR1 and CDR2 sequences are LGHNT and FRNRAP. There are 13 residues in the CDR3. The CDR3 region has the DNA TGTGCTAGTGGCCTTGGGGGGGGCCAGCCCCAGCATTTT. Its protein product is CASGLGGGQPQHF.

The V and J genes are TRBV7-2 and TRBJ2-7, with D possibly matching TRBD1 (6 bases). The CDR3 has 14 residues. Germline CDR1 and CDR2: SGHTA and FQGNSA. V was trimmed by 3 bases and J by 2 bases, leaving 11 bases between them. CDR3 nucleotides: TGTGCCAGCAGCTTCTACAGGGAGACCTACGAGCAGTACTTC. Translation: CASSFYRETYEQYF.

This clone was counted a few times. The chain has TRBV5-1 and TRBJ2-2, with 12 bases aligning to TRBD2. The germline CDR1 and CDR2 sequences are SGHRS and YFSETQ. The CDR3 covers 15 residues. The V and J ends lost 5 bases and 4 bases, in that order; junction bases with no gene match: 3. The CDR3 protein is CASRPTSGSTGELFF. The CDR3 DNA follows: TGCGCCAGCAGACCGACTAGCGGGAGCACCGGGGAGCTGTTTTTT. Supplemented by reference TRBV5-1 and TRBJ2-2, the full variable domain reads KAGVTQTPRYLIKTRGQQVTLSCSPISGHRSVSWYQQTPGQGLQFLFEYFSETQRNKGNFPGRFSGRQFSNSRSEMNVSTLELGDSALYLCASRPTSGSTGELFFGEGSRLTVL.

The V call is TRBV9, the J call TRBJ1-2, with a weak D call TRBD1 (5 bases). V lost 3 bases, J lost 5 bases, and 14 bases lay in between. CDR1 SGDLS and CDR2 YYNGEE come from the germline V gene. CDR3 length equals 14 residues. The CDR3 region is CASSATGGRYGYTF. CDR3 DNA sequence: TGTGCCAGCAGCGCCACAGGAGGTCGGTATGGCTACACCTTC.

This chain joins TRBV6-4 and TRBJ2-1; no firm D call. V was pared by 4 bases and J by 4 bases, with 8 bases between. Germline V lookup: CDR1 MRHNA, CDR2 SNTAGT. CDR3 length equals 13 residues. CDR3 protein: CASSATPYNEQFF. The CDR3 DNA follows: TGTGCCAGCAGTGCGACACCGTACAATGAGCAGTTCTTC.

The V gene is TRBV29-1, the J gene TRBJ2-1, with D possibly matching TRBD2 (5 bases). The ends were cut back, 7 bases at V and 8 bases at J, with 15 bases in the middle. The CDR3 runs to 12 residues. From germline, CDR1 is SQVTM and CDR2 ANQGSEA. CDR3 protein: CSATGLRDEQFF. The CDR3 DNA reads TGCAGCGCAACTGGACTCCGGGATGAGCAGTTCTTC.

The J gene is TRBJ1-2, the V gene TRBV7-9; TRBD1 is a possible D gene (6 bases). Trimming removed 1 base from V and 4 bases from J, with 10 bases in between. From germline, CDR1 is SEHNR and CDR2 FQNEAQ (reference sequence). This CDR3 spans 14 amino acids. In nucleotides, the CDR3 is TGTGCCAGCAGCTTAGGACAGGAATTCTATGGCTACACCTTC. This encodes CASSLGQEFYGYTF.